These 5 T cell receptor beta chains were sequenced from one sample in a study of blood T cells in healthy people across ages. A second PCR of roughly 7 to 11 cycles used a sample-barcoded 5' primer and a J-beta primer mix. TCRdb analysed the 5' RACE reads with MiXCR anew, one entry per CDR3 protein. The sample has around 990,000 distinct CDR3 sequences; 35% to 40% are singletons. Sequenced input: blood. These receptors were taken from a man younger than 35 in good health.

This clonotype turned up a few times. V gene TRBV4-3 combines with J gene TRBJ2-1; perhaps TRBD2 as D (5 bases). This CDR3 is built from 15 residues. Germline V lookup: CDR1 LGHNA, CDR2 YSLEER. V gave up 4 bases and J gave up 4 bases, with 14 bases separating them. The CDR3 DNA sequence: TGCGCCAGCAGCCTAGTTCTAGCAGCATACAATGAGCAGTTCTTC. This gives the protein CASSLVLAAYNEQFF.

The chain uses TRBV27 and TRBJ2-1; 8 nucleotides match TRBD2. V lost 5 bases, J lost 4 bases, and 7 bases stayed unmatched. The CDR3 sequence is 15 residues long. Per germline, CDR1 MNHEY and CDR2 SMNVEV (reference sequence). CDR3 loop: CASSPVAGQYNEQFF. Here the CDR3 DNA reads TGTGCCAGCAGTCCCGTAGCGGGGCAATACAATGAGCAGTTCTTC.

This clonotype was detected once. The CDR3 sequence is CASSLRAPYEQYF. The CDR3 bases are TGTGCCAGCAGTCTCCGGGCCCCTTACGAGCAGTACTTC. The chain employs TRBV27 and TRBJ2-7, with D unclear. Trimming took off 5 bases at V and 4 bases at J, with 12 bases between the two ends. This CDR3 comprises 13 residues. The germline gives CDR1 MNHEY, CDR2 SMNVEV (reference sequence).

Concerning this clonotype itself: This clone may be a read error of a much larger clone one base away. V and J are TRBV5-1 and TRBJ2-5; a weak D match, TRBD1 (5 bases). This CDR3 is 16 amino acids long. Trimming shortened V by 4 bases and J by 11 bases, and 27 bases separated the two germline ends. Germline CDR1 SGHRS, CDR2 YFSETQ. CDR3 sequence (DNA): TGCGCCAGCAGCCCTTCCCAGGGTCTGATGGACAATGAGCAGTACTTC. Translation: CASSPSQGLMDNEQYF. The full variable domain, completed using reference TRBV5-1 and TRBJ2-5, is KAGVTQTPRYLIKTRGQQVTLSCSPISGHRSVSWYQQTPGQGLQFLFEYFSETQRNKGNFPGRFSGRQFSNSRSEMNVSTLELGDSALYLCASSPSQGLMDNEQYFGPGTRLLVL.

The V call is TRBV5-1, the J call TRBJ2-5, with D tentatively TRBD1 (5 bases). CDR3 length: 13 amino acids. Trimming removed 4 bases from V and 4 bases from J, with 11 bases in between. Germline V gene sequence: CDR1 SGHRS, CDR2 YFSETQ. CDR3 DNA: TGCGCCAGCAGCGCAGGGTTTCGAGAGACCCAGTACTTC. The encoded protein is CASSAGFRETQYF.